The sequence of this T cell receptor beta chain was determined in a study of blood T cell repertoires in COVID-19. Background on the study: Researchers got acute and convalescent COVID-19 samples from the United States, Italy and Spain. The cDNA or gDNA used as material had been derived from T cells, B-cell-depleted T cells, or PBMCs.

CDR3 length: 14 residues. Trimming removed 3 bases at V and 6 bases at J, with 11 bases between. The germline V gene has CDR1 KGHDR and CDR2 SFDVKD. The repertoire was sequenced with immunoSEQ multiplex PCR; TCRdb's copy has only in-frame clones and lacks some. The table records under 200,000 clones, around 82% of them present only once. The gene calls are TRBV24-1 and TRBJ1-5; D unclear. Sequencing was done on a sample of PBMCs or T cells enriched from blood (not recorded which). The TCR originated in a woman aged 60-75 years with acute COVID-19. The CDR3 region is CATSDRGGRQPQHF. The CDR3, as DNA: TGTGCCACCAGTGATCGGGGAGGGCGTCAGCCCCAGCATTTT.